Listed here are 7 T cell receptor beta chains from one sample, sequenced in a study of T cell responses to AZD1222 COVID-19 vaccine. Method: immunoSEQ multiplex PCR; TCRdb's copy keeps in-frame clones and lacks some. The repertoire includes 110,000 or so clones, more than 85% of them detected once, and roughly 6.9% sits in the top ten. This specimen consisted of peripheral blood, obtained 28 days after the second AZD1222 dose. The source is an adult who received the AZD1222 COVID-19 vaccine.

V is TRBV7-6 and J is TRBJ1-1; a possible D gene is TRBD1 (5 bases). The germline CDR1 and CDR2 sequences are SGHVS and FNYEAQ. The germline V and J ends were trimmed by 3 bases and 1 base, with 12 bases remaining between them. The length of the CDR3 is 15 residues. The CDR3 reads CASSFNTGPNTEAFF. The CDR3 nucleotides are TGTGCCAGCAGCTTTAATACAGGACCGAACACTGAAGCTTTCTTT.

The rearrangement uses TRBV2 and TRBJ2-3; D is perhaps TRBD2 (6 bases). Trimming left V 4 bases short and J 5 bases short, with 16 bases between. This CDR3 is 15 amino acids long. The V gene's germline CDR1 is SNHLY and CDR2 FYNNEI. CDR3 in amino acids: CASSGSAGKGDTQYF. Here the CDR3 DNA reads TGTGCCAGCAGTGGTTCGGCGGGGAAGGGAGATACGCAGTATTTT.

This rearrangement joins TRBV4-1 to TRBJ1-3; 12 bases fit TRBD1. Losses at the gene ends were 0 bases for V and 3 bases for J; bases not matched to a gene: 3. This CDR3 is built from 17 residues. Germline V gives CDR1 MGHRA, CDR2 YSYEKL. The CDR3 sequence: CASSQDGTGGFGNTIYF. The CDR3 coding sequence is TGCGCCAGCAGCCAAGATGGGACAGGGGGCTTTGGAAACACCATATATTTT.

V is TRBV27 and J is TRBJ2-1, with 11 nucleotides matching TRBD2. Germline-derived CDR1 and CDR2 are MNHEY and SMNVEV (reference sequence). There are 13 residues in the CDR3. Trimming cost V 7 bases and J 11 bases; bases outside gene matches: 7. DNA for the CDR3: TGTGCCAGCACTAGCGGGGGGCCCTACAAGCAGTTCTTC. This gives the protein CASTSGGPYKQFF.

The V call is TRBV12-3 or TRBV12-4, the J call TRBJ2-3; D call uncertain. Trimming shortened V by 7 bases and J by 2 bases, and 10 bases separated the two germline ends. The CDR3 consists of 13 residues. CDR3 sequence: CASTLVTTDTQYF. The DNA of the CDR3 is TGTGCCAGCACCCTAGTCACCACAGATACGCAGTATTTT.

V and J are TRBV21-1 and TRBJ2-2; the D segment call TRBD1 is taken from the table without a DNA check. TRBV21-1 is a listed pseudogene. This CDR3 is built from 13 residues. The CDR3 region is CAQRAGFTGELFF. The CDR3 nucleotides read TGTGCCCAAAGGGCAGGGTTCACCGGGGAGCTGTTTTTT.

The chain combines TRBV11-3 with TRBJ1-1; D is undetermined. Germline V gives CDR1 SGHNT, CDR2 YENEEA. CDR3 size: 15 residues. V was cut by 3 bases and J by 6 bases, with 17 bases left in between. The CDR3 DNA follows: TGTGCCAGCAGCTTTTTCACAGACGGAGGGTCTGAAGCTTTCTTT. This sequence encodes CASSFFTDGGSEAFF.